A selection of T cell receptor beta chains follows, all from one sample in a study of T cell repertoires in cytomegalovirus infection. TCRdb reprocessed the reads via MiXCR and lists one record per CDR3 protein. The sample records 450,000 to 550,000 distinct CDR3 sequences, about 39% being singletons. Their recognized antigens are unknown. Sequences were derived from cultured PBMCs, sampled from culture after CMV antigen stimulation. The source is a human donor in good health (CMV status not recorded). Some clones in this sample may be carry-over from other donors' samples. Each CDR3 is given with its conserved first and last residue. D genes are given only for firm matches. Only part of the rows carry a size: once, few, many, or a class if the clone is expanded.

v_call: TRBV5-5
cdr3_length: 15
d_call: TRBD1
j_call: TRBJ2-3
clone_size: .
cdr3_nt: TGTGCCAGCAGCCCCCGGACAGGAGGTTGGGATACGCAGTATTTT
cdr3_aa: CASSPRTGGWDTQYF

v_call: TRBV6-6
cdr3_length: 14
d_call: TRBD2
j_call: TRBJ2-7
clone_size: .
cdr3_nt: TGTGCCACCGGAAAGACTAGCGGGGAATACGAGCAGTACTTC
cdr3_aa: CATGKTSGEYEQYF

v_call: TRBV7-2
cdr3_length: 13
d_call: .
j_call: TRBJ2-5
clone_size: few
cdr3_nt: TGTGCCAGCAGCCCCGGGACCCCGGGGACCCAGTACTTC
cdr3_aa: CASSPGTPGTQYF

v_call: TRBV20-1
cdr3_length: 16
d_call: TRBD2
j_call: TRBJ2-7
clone_size: .
cdr3_nt: TGCAGTGCTAGCCAACCGGGACTAGCGGGAGGAGGCGAGCAGTACTTC
cdr3_aa: CSASQPGLAGGGEQYF

v_call: TRBV7-9
cdr3_length: 16
d_call: .
j_call: TRBJ2-5
clone_size: .
cdr3_nt: TGTGCCAGCAGCTTAGCAGCGGAGGGAAGAAGGTTCACCCAGTACTTC
cdr3_aa: CASSLAAEGRRFTQYF

v_call: TRBV7-2
cdr3_length: 15
d_call: .
j_call: TRBJ2-5
clone_size: few
cdr3_nt: TGTGCCAGCAGCCGAGCATGGGGGCAGGGCGAGACCCAGTACTTC
cdr3_aa: CASSRAWGQGETQYF

v_call: TRBV7-2
cdr3_length: 16
d_call: .
j_call: TRBJ2-2
clone_size: few
cdr3_nt: TGTGCCAGCAGCCCCAGAGGGGGGAGTGTCACCGGGGAGCTGTTTTTT
cdr3_aa: CASSPRGGSVTGELFF

v_call: TRBV19
cdr3_length: 12
d_call: TRBD1
j_call: TRBJ2-7
clone_size: .
cdr3_nt: TGTGCCAGCAAGAACGACAGGGACGAGCAGTACTTC
cdr3_aa: CASKNDRDEQYF

v_call: TRBV4-1
cdr3_length: 14
d_call: .
j_call: TRBJ1-5
clone_size: many
cdr3_nt: TGCGCCAGCAGTCGCGGACTCTACAATCAGCCCCAGCATTTT
cdr3_aa: CASSRGLYNQPQHF

v_call: TRBV11-3
cdr3_length: 14
d_call: .
j_call: TRBJ2-7
clone_size: once
cdr3_nt: TGTGCCAGCAGCTTCCAGTCGGGGGCCTACGAGCAGTGCTTC
cdr3_aa: CASSFQSGAYEQCF

v_call: TRBV7-9
cdr3_length: 14
d_call: .
j_call: TRBJ1-4
clone_size: .
cdr3_nt: TGTGCCAGCAGCCCAGGGCTCCGGGCTGAAAAACTGTTTTTT
cdr3_aa: CASSPGLRAEKLFF

v_call: TRBV7-9
cdr3_length: 16
d_call: .
j_call: TRBJ1-4
clone_size: .
cdr3_nt: TGTGCCAGCAGCTCCCGACAGTCCTTAACTAATGAAAAACTGTTTTTT
cdr3_aa: CASSSRQSLTNEKLFF

v_call: TRBV12-3/TRBV12-4
cdr3_length: 13
d_call: .
j_call: TRBJ1-1
clone_size: .
cdr3_nt: TGTGCCAGCGGGCAGGGCGTCGGCACTGAAGCTTTCTTT
cdr3_aa: CASGQGVGTEAFF

v_call: TRBV4-2
cdr3_length: 13
d_call: .
j_call: TRBJ2-7
clone_size: few
cdr3_nt: TGTGCCAGCAGCCAGGCCACCTTCTACGAGCAGTACTTC
cdr3_aa: CASSQATFYEQYF

v_call: TRBV6-1
cdr3_length: 13
d_call: .
j_call: TRBJ1-2
clone_size: few
cdr3_nt: TGTGCCAGCGTAAGACCCCTCCAAGTTGGCTACACCTTC
cdr3_aa: CASVRPLQVGYTF

v_call: TRBV20-1
cdr3_length: 14
d_call: .
j_call: TRBJ2-1
clone_size: .
cdr3_nt: TGCAGTGGTTCGGAGCTAGCGACCTACAATGAGCAGTTCTTC
cdr3_aa: CSGSELATYNEQFF

v_call: TRBV12-3/TRBV12-4
cdr3_length: 14
d_call: TRBD2
j_call: TRBJ2-5
clone_size: .
cdr3_nt: TGTGCCAGCAGAGTTGCGGGAGGGGTAGAGACCCAGTACTTC
cdr3_aa: CASRVAGGVETQYF

v_call: TRBV19
cdr3_length: 15
d_call: .
j_call: TRBJ1-6
clone_size: few
cdr3_nt: TGTGCCAGTAGTATGAGAGGGATGGGTAATTCACCCCTCCACTTT
cdr3_aa: CASSMRGMGNSPLHF

v_call: TRBV14
cdr3_length: 15
d_call: .
j_call: TRBJ2-7
clone_size: few
cdr3_nt: TGTGCCAGCAGCCAAGATTTACCTGGGACGAGGGAGCAGTACTTC
cdr3_aa: CASSQDLPGTREQYF

v_call: TRBV2
cdr3_length: 11
d_call: .
j_call: TRBJ2-7
clone_size: .
cdr3_nt: TGTGCCAGCAGTGAATGGGGCGAGCAGTACTTC
cdr3_aa: CASSEWGEQYF

v_call: TRBV4-1
cdr3_length: 14
d_call: .
j_call: TRBJ2-1
clone_size: .
cdr3_nt: TGCGCCAGCAGCCGCGACCCGTCACCCCATGAGCAGTTCTTC
cdr3_aa: CASSRDPSPHEQFF

v_call: TRBV24-1
cdr3_length: 14
d_call: .
j_call: TRBJ2-5
clone_size: .
cdr3_nt: TGTGCCACCAGTGATCCGACGGAACAAGAGACCCAGTACTTC
cdr3_aa: CATSDPTEQETQYF

v_call: TRBV10-2
cdr3_length: 19
d_call: TRBD1
j_call: TRBJ1-3
clone_size: once
cdr3_nt: TGCGCCAGCAGTGCAGGAGCGGGACAGGGACCAGGAGCTGGAAACACCATATATTTT
cdr3_aa: CASSAGAGQGPGAGNTIYF

v_call: TRBV7-2
cdr3_length: 14
d_call: .
j_call: TRBJ2-3
clone_size: once
cdr3_nt: TGTGCCAGCAGCTCAGGTCCCACCACAGATACGCAGTATTTT
cdr3_aa: CASSSGPTTDTQYF

v_call: TRBV6-1
cdr3_length: 19
d_call: TRBD1
j_call: TRBJ2-2
clone_size: few
cdr3_nt: TGTGCCAGCAGATATAGACAGGGGGTCTACAAACCGAACACCGGGGAGCTGTTTTTT
cdr3_aa: CASRYRQGVYKPNTGELFF

v_call: TRBV7-2
cdr3_length: 14
d_call: .
j_call: TRBJ2-7
clone_size: .
cdr3_nt: TGTGCCAGCAGCCTAGGCAGGGAGGTTTACGAGCAGTACTTC
cdr3_aa: CASSLGREVYEQYF

v_call: TRBV15
cdr3_length: 14
d_call: .
j_call: TRBJ2-7
clone_size: .
cdr3_nt: TGTGCCACCAGCAGAGACAGACTTCGGCCCGAGCAGTACTTC
cdr3_aa: CATSRDRLRPEQYF

v_call: TRBV11-2
cdr3_length: 15
d_call: .
j_call: TRBJ1-3
clone_size: once
cdr3_nt: TGTGCCAGCAGCTTAGGAGGGCAGGATGGAAACACCATATATTTT
cdr3_aa: CASSLGGQDGNTIYF

v_call: TRBV5-5
cdr3_length: 15
d_call: TRBD2
j_call: TRBJ2-3
clone_size: .
cdr3_nt: TGTGCCAGCACCCCGACTAGCGGGGGCACAGATACGCAGTATTTT
cdr3_aa: CASTPTSGGTDTQYF

v_call: TRBV5-8
cdr3_length: 17
d_call: .
j_call: TRBJ2-3
clone_size: .
cdr3_nt: TGTGCCAGCAGCCCCGGGTGGGGTGAGGGAGGCACAGATACGCAGTATTTT
cdr3_aa: CASSPGWGEGGTDTQYF

v_call: TRBV7-2
cdr3_length: 13
d_call: .
j_call: TRBJ1-5
clone_size: few
cdr3_nt: TGTGCCAGCAGCCCAGGGATGGAACAGCCCCAGCATTTT
cdr3_aa: CASSPGMEQPQHF

v_call: TRBV6-1
cdr3_length: 16
d_call: TRBD2
j_call: TRBJ2-3
clone_size: few
cdr3_nt: TGTGCCAGCACTATCGGCGGCGGGAGAGGCGCAGATACGCAGTATTTT
cdr3_aa: CASTIGGGRGADTQYF

v_call: TRBV6-2/TRBV6-3
cdr3_length: 16
d_call: .
j_call: TRBJ2-5
clone_size: .
cdr3_nt: TGTGCCAGCTCACTTCCGGGACTTGAGGTACAAGAGACCCAGTACTTC
cdr3_aa: CASSLPGLEVQETQYF

v_call: TRBV5-6
cdr3_length: 15
d_call: TRBD2
j_call: TRBJ2-1
clone_size: .
cdr3_nt: TGTGCCAGCAGTTTAACTCTAGCGGGAGGAAATGAGCAGTTCTTC
cdr3_aa: CASSLTLAGGNEQFF

v_call: TRBV7-9
cdr3_length: 14
d_call: .
j_call: TRBJ1-2
clone_size: .
cdr3_nt: TGTGCCAGCAGCCCCGAGACAGTTGACAATGGCTACACCTTC
cdr3_aa: CASSPETVDNGYTF